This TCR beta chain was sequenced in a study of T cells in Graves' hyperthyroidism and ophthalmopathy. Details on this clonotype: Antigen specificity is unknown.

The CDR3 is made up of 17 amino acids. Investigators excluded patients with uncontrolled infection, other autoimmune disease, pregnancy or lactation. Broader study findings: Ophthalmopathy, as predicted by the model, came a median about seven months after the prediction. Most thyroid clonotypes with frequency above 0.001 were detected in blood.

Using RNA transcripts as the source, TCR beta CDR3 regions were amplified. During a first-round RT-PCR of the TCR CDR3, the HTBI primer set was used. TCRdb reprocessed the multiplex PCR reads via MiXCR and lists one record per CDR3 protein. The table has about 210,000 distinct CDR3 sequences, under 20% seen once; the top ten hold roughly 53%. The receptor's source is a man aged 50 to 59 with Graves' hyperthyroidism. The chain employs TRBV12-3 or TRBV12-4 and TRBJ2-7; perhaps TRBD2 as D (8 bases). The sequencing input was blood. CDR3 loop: CGLRRQGGAGGPYEQYF. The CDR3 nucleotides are TGTGGATTACGTAGACAGGGAGGCGCGGGAGGACCCTACGAGCAGTACTTC.